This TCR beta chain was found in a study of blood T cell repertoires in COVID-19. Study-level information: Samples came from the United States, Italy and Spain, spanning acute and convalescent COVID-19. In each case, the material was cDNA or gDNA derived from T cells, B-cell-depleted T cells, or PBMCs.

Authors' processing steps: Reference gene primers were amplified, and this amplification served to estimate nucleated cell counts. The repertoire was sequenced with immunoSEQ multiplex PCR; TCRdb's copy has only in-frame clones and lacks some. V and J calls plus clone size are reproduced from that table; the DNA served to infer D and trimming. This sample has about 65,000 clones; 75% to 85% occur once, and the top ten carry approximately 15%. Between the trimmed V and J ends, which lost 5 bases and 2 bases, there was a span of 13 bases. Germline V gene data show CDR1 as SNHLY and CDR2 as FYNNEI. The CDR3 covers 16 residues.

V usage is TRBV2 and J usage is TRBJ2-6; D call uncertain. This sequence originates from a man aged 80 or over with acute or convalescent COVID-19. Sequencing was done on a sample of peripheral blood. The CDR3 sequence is CASSPVRSPGANVLTF. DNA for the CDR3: TGTGCCAGCAGTCCGGTGAGGAGCCCTGGGGCCAACGTCCTGACTTTC.